This T cell receptor beta chain originates from a study of T cells after yellow fever vaccination. Via MiXCR, TCRdb re-called the 5' RACE reads, giving one row per CDR3 protein. The sample lists hundreds of thousands of distinct CDR3 sequences, roughly 12% occurring once. Germline V gene sequence: CDR1 DFQATT, CDR2 SNEGSKA (reference sequence). The V end lost 5 bases, the J end lost 3 bases, and 10 bases lay between the germline ends. This CDR3 spans 13 amino acids. The J gene is TRBJ2-2, the V gene TRBV20-1; D remains ambiguous. The input for sequencing was PBMCs, taken on the day of the yellow fever booster vaccination. The clonotype was recovered from a man aged 30 to 45 who received the YFV17D yellow fever vaccine. This CDR3 reads CSAPKEDTGELFF. The CDR3 DNA follows: TGCAGTGCTCCCAAGGAAGACACCGGGGAGCTGTTTTTT.